The rows below give T cell receptor beta chains drawn from one sample of a study of blood T cell repertoires in COVID-19. Sequencing used immunoSEQ multiplex PCR; TCRdb keeps in-frame clones, though not all of them. The sample contains some 500,000 clones, around 90% of which appear only once. Input material: peripheral blood. The receptors were gathered from a woman between 50 and 59 years old with COVID-19, enrolled during active disease. The CDR3 runs from the conserved cysteine through the conserved F or W. D genes are given only for firm matches. Not all rows give a size; the values are once, few, many and, for expanded clones, a class.

>TRBV12-3/TRBV12-4|NA|NA|13|TRBJ1-1
CASSPDRGAEAFF
TGTGCCAGCAGTCCGGACAGAGGGGCTGAAGCTTTCTTT
>TRBV7-9|NA|NA|15|TRBJ2-5
CASSYRGRGQETQYF
TGTGCCAGCAGTTATAGGGGCAGGGGTCAAGAGACCCAGTACTTC
>TRBV6-5|TRBD2|NA|15|TRBJ2-2
CASRGLAGVTGRLFF
TGTGCCAGCAGGGGACTAGCGGGGGTGACGGGGCGGCTGTTTTTT
>TRBV11-2|TRBD1|NA|18|TRBJ1-5
CASSLDYSGQQSDQPQHF
TGTGCCAGCAGCTTAGATTATTCGGGACAGCAGTCAGATCAGCCCCAGCATTTT
>TRBV9|NA|NA|13|TRBJ1-1
CASSVAGDTEAFF
TGTGCCAGCAGCGTAGCGGGGGACACTGAAGCTTTCTTT
>TRBV30|TRBD1|NA|13|TRBJ1-5
CACGTGVNQPQHF
TGTGCCTGCGGGACAGGGGTTAATCAGCCCCAGCATTTT
>TRBV5-1|NA|NA|13|TRBJ1-3
CASSLGAGNTIYF
TGCGCCAGCAGCTTGGGGGCCGGAAACACCATATATTTT
>TRBV4-1|NA|once|13|TRBJ1-4
CASSQVRVEKLFF
TGCGCCAGCAGCCAAGTTCGGGTTGAAAAACTGTTTTTT
>TRBV9|NA|few|14|TRBJ1-4
CASSVEQGREKLFF
TGTGCCAGCAGCGTAGAGCAGGGCCGTGAAAAACTGTTTTTT
>TRBV5-1|TRBD2|NA|14|TRBJ2-4
CASSLGTSKNIQYF
TGCGCCAGCAGCTTAGGGACTAGCAAAAACATTCAGTACTTC
>TRBV11-2|TRBD1|NA|14|TRBJ2-7
CASSLQGIAYEQYF
TGTGCCAGCAGCCTACAGGGGATAGCCTACGAGCAGTACTTC
>TRBV9|TRBD1|NA|15|TRBJ1-4
CASSVTGGTNEKLFF
TGTGCCAGCAGCGTGACAGGGGGCACTAATGAAAAACTGTTTTTT
>TRBV2|TRBD1|NA|15|TRBJ2-3
CASSDGTGGIDTQYF
TGTGCCAGCAGTGACGGGACAGGGGGTATAGATACGCAGTATTTT